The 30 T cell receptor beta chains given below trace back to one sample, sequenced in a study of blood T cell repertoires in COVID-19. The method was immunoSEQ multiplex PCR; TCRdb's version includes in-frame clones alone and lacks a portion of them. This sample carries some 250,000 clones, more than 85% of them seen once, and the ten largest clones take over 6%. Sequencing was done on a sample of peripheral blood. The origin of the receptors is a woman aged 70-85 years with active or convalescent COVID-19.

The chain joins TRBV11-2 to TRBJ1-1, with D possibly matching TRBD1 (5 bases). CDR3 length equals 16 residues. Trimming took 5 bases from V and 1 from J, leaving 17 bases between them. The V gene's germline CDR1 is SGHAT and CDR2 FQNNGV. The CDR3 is CASSPGQGEANTEAFF. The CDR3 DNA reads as TGTGCCAGCAGCCCCGGCCAAGGGGAGGCGAACACTGAAGCTTTCTTT.

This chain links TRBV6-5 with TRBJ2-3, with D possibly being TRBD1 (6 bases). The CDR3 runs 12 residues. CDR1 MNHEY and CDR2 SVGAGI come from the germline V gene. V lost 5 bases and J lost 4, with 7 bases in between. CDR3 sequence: CASSTGPDTQYF. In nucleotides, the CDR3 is TGTGCCAGCAGTACAGGGCCAGATACGCAGTATTTT.

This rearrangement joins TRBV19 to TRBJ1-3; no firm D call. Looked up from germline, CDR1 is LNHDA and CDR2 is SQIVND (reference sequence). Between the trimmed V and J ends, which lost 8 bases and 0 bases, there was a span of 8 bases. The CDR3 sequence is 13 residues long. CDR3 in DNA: TGTGCCAGTGGGAGGAGCTCTGGAAACACCATATATTTT. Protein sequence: CASGRSSGNTIYF. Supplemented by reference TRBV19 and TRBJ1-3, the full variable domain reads DGGITQSPKYLFRKEGQNVTLSCEQNLNHDAMYWYRQDPGQGLRLIYYSQIVNDFQKGDIAEGYSVSREKKESFPLTVTSAQKNPTAFYLCASGRSSGNTIYFGEGSWLTVV.

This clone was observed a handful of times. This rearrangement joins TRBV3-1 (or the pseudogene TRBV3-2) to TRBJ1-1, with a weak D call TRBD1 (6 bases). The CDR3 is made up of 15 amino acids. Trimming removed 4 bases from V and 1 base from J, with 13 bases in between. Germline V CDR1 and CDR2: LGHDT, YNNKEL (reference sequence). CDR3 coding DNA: TGTGCCAGCAGCCTTGGTGGACAGAGGAACACTGAAGCTTTCTTT. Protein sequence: CASSLGGQRNTEAFF.

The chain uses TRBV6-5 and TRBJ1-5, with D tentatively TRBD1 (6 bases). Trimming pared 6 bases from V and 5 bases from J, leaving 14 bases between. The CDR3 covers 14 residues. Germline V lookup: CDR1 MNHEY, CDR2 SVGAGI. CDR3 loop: CASSRGTTDQPQHF. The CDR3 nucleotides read TGTGCCAGCAGCAGGGGAACAACGGATCAGCCCCAGCATTTT.

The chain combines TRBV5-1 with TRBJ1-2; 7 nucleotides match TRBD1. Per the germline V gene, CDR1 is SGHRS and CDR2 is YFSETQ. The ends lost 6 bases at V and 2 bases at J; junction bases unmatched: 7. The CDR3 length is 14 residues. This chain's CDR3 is CASTPLGGNYGYTF. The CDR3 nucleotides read TGCGCCAGCACTCCCTTAGGGGGCAACTATGGCTACACCTTC.

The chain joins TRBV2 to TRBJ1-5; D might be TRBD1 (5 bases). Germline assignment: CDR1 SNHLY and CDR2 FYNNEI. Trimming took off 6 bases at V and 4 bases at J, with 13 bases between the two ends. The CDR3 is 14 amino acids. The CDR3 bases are TGTGCCAGCAGCGCGGCGGGGGGGAATCAGCCCCAGCATTTT. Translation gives CASSAAGGNQPQHF.

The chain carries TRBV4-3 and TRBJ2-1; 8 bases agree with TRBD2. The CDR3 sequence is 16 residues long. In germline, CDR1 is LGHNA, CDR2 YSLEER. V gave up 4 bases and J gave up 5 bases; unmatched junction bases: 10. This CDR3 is CASSPVVARGDNEQFF. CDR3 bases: TGCGCCAGCAGCCCGGTCGTGGCGCGGGGGGACAATGAGCAGTTCTTC.

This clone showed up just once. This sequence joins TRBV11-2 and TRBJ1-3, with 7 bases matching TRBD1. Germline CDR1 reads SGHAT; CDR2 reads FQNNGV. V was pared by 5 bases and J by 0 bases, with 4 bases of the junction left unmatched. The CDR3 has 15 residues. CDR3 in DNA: TGTGCCAGCAGCCTCGGACAGGACTCTGGAAACACCATATATTTT. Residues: CASSLGQDSGNTIYF.

The CDR3 DNA reads as TGTGCCAGCAGCTTAGTCCCCGAGTCCCCCTGGGGCTACACCTTC. Residues: CASSLVPESPWGYTF. The rearrangement links TRBV7-9 to TRBJ1-2; no firm D call. Germline lookup yields CDR1 SEHNR and CDR2 FQNEAQ (reference sequence). The CDR3 runs 15 residues. V lost 1 base and J lost 8, with 17 bases in between.

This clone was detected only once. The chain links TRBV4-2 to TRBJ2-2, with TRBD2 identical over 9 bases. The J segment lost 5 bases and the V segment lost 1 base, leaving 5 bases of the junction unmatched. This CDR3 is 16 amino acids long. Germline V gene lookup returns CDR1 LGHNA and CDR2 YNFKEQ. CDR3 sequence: CASSQGFLAGTGELFF. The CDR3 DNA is TGTGCCAGCAGCCAAGGTTTCCTAGCGGGGACCGGGGAGCTGTTTTTT.

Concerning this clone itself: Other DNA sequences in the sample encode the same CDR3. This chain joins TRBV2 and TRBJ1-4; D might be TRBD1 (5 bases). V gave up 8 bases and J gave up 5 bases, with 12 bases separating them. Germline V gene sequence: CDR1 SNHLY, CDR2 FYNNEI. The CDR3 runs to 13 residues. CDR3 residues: CASRGTVNEKLFF. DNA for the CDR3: TGTGCCAGCCGGGGGACGGTCAATGAAAAACTGTTTTTT.

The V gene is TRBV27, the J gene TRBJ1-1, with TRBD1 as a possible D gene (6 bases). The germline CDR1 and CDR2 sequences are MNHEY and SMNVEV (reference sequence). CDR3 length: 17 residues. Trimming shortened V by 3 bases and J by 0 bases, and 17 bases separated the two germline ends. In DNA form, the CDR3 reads TGTGCCAGCAGTTTGGGACACCAGCCTTCCGTGAACACTGAAGCTTTCTTT. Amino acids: CASSLGHQPSVNTEAFF.

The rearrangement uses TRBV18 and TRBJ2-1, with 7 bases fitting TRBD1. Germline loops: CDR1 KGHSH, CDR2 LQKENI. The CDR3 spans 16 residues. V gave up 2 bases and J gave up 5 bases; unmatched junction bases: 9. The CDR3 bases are TGTGCCAGCTCACCAGAAGGGGGCCGGCCCAACAATGAGCAGTTCTTC. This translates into CASSPEGGRPNNEQFF.

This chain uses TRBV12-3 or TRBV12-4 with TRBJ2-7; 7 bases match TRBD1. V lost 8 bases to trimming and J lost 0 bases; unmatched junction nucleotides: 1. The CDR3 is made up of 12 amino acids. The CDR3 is CASRDSSYEQYF. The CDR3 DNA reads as TGTGCCAGCCGGGACAGCTCCTACGAGCAGTACTTC.

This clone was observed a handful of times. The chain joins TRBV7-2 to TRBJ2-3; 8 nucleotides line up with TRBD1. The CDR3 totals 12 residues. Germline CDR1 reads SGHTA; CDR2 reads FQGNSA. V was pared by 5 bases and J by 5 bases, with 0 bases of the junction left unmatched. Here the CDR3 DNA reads TGTGCCAGCAGCGGGACAGGAGATACGCAGTATTTT. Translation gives CASSGTGDTQYF.

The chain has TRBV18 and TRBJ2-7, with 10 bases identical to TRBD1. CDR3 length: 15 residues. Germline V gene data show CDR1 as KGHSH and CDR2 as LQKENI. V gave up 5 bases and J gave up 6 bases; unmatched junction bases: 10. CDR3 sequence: CASSDAGTGVREQYF. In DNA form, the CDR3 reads TGTGCCAGCTCAGACGCCGGGACAGGGGTACGCGAGCAGTACTTC.

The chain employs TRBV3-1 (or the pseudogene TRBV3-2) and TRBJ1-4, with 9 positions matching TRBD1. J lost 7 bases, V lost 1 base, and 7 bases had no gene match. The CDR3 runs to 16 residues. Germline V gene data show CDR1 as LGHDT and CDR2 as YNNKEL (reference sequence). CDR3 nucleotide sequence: TGTGCCAGCAGCCAAGGTTACGGACAGGGGAGTGAAAAACTGTTTTTT. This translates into CASSQGYGQGSEKLFF.

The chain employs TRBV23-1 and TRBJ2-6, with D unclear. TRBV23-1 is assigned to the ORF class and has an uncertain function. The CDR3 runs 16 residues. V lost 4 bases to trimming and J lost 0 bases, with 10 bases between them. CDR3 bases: TGCGCCAGCAGTCCGCTCAACAGCTCTGGGGCCAACGTCCTGACTTTC. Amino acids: CASSPLNSSGANVLTF.

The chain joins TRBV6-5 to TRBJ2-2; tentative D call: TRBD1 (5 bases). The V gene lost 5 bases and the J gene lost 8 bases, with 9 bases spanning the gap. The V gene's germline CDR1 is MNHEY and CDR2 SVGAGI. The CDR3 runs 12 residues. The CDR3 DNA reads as TGTGCCAGCAGTCGACAGACAGGGGAGCTGTTTTTT. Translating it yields CASSRQTGELFF.

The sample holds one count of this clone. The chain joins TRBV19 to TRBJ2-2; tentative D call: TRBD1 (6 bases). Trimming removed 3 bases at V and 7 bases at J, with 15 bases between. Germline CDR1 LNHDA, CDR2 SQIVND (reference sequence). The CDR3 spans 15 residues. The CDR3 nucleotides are TGTGCCAGTAGTATCACAGGGAGAACAGTCGGGGAGCTGTTTTTT. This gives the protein CASSITGRTVGELFF.

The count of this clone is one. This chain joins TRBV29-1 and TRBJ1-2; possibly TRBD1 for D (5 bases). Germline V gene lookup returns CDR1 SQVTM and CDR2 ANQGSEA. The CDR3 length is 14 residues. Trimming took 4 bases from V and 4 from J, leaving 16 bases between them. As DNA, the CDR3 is TGCAGCGTTGTATCTGGGGCTGGACGCTATGGCTACACCTTC. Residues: CSVVSGAGRYGYTF.

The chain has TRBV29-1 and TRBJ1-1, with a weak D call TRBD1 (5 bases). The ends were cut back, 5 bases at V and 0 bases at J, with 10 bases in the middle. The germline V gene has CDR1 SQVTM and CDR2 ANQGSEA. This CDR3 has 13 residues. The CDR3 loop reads CSVSAGVNTEAFF. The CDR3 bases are TGCAGCGTTTCCGCGGGGGTGAACACTGAAGCTTTCTTT.

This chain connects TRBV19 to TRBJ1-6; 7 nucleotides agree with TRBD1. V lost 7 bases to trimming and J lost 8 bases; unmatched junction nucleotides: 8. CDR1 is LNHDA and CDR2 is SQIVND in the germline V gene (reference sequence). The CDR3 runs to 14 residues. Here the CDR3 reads CASKGAGRDSPLHF. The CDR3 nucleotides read TGTGCCAGTAAGGGGGCTGGTCGGGATTCACCCCTCCACTTT.

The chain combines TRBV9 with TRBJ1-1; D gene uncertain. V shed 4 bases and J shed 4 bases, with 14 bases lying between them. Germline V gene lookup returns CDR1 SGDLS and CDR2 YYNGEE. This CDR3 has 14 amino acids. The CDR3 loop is CASSPRAQATEAFF. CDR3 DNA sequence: TGTGCCAGCAGCCCCCGCGCCCAGGCCACTGAAGCTTTCTTT.

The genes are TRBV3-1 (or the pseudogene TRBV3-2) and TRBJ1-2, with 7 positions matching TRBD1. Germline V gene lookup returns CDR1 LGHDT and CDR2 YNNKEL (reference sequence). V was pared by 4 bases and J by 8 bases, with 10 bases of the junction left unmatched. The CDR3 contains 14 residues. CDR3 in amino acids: CASSPDTGVSGYTF. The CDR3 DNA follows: TGTGCCAGCAGCCCTGACACAGGGGTAAGCGGCTACACCTTC.

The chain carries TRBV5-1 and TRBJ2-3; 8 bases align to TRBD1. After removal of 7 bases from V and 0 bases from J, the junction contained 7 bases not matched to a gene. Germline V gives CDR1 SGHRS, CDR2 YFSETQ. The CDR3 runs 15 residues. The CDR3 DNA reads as TGCGCCAGCTACGGACAGGGTACTAGCACAGATACGCAGTATTTT. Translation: CASYGQGTSTDTQYF.

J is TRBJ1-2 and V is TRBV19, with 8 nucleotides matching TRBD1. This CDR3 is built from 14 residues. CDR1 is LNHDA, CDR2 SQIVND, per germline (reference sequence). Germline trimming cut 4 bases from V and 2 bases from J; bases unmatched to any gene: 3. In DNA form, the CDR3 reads TGTGCCAGTAGTAGAGACAGGGGAAACTATGGCTACACCTTC. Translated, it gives CASSRDRGNYGYTF.

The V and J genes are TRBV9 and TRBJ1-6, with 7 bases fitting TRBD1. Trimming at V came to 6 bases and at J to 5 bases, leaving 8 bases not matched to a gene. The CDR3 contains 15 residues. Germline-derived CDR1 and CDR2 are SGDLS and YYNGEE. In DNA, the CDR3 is TGTGCCAGCACGAGGGGGGACAGCAATAATTCACCCCTCCACTTT. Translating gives CASTRGDSNNSPLHF.

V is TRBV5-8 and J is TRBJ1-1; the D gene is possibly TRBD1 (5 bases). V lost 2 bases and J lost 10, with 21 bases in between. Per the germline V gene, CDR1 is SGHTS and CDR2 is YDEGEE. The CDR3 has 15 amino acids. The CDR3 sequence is CASSFLTGTGVPAFF. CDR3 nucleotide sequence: TGTGCCAGCAGCTTTTTAACGGGGACGGGGGTTCCAGCTTTCTTT. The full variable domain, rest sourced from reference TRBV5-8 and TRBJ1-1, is EAGVTQSPTHLIKTRGQQATLRCSPISGHTSVYWYQQALGLGLQFLLWYDEGEERNRGNFPPRFSGRQFPNYSSELNVNALELEDSALYLCASSFLTGTGVPAFFGQGTRLTVV.